The T cell receptor (beta chain) under discussion was sequenced for a study of CD8 T cells in Susac syndrome. Study-wide background: At blood draw, Susac syndrome patients were therapy-naive, on corticosteroids, or on intravenous immunoglobulin alone.

This clonotype was seen only once. 0.5 to 1 ug RNA was reverse transcribed with random hexamers. The TCR beta CDR3 was amplified by immunoSEQ multiplex PCR across 54 Vbeta, 13 Jbeta. TCRdb ran MiXCR on the immunoSEQ multiplex PCR reads and lists one entry per CDR3 protein. The table lists about 94,000 distinct CDR3 sequences, just under 95% of them singletons, with less than 0.4% in the top ten. Germline V CDR1 and CDR2: KGHSH, LQKENI. The V end lost 0 bases, the J end lost 2 bases, and 12 bases lay between the germline ends. This CDR3 region has 16 residues. Sequencing used CD4+ T cells from PBMCs. The chain carries TRBV18 and TRBJ2-3, with D uncertain. This receptor was obtained from a human donor with Susac syndrome. The CDR3 reads CASSPPGSRNTDTQYF. DNA of the CDR3: TGTGCCAGCTCACCACCGGGCAGCCGAAACACAGATACGCAGTATTTT. Filled out from reference TRBV18 and TRBJ2-3, the complete variable domain reads NAGVMQNPRHLVRRRGQEARLRCSPMKGHSHVYWYRQLPEEGLKFMVYLQKENIIDESGMPKERFSAEFPKEGPSILRIQQVVRGDSAAYFCASSPPGSRNTDTQYFGPGTRLTVL.